Listed below are T cell receptor beta chains from one sample, sequenced in a study of graft-versus-host responses after intestinal transplantation. No antigen is known for these receptors. Data came from immunoSEQ multiplex PCR; TCRdb stores just in-frame clones and leaves some out. Seen here are over 120,000 clones, about 90% observed once, and the top ten hold roughly 0.19%. The starting material was unstimulated CD4+ T cells sorted from spleen or lymph node cells, obtained before intestinal transplant. All receptors derive from a human donor who received an intestinal transplant. Both conserved end residues are part of each CDR3. The D gene is left open where the match is weak. Some rows have no size entry. The others give once, few or many, or a class for an expanded clone.

once,TRBJ2-7,TRBV5-1,.,TGCGCCAGCAGCTTGGAGGCAGACCCGGTCTACGAGCAGTACTTC,CASSLEADPVYEQYF
once,TRBJ1-2,TRBV15,.,TGTGCCACCAGCTCGGGGTTCTATGGCTACACCTTC,CATSSGFYGYTF
.,TRBJ2-7,TRBV30,.,TGTGCCTGCAAGACCGGCTACGAGCAGTACTTC,CACKTGYEQYF
once,TRBJ2-4,TRBV19,TRBD2,TGTGCCAGTAGTTTGGGGGGGATACTAGCCAAAAACATTCAGTACTTC,CASSLGGILAKNIQYF
.,TRBJ2-2,TRBV28,.,TGTGCCAGCAGTTTATTCCCCAGCGGGCCATTGAACACCGGGGAGCTGTTTTTT,CASSLFPSGPLNTGELFF
.,TRBJ2-1,TRBV6-1,.,TGTGCCAGCAGTGGAAGTAGGTGGGCCAACAATGAGCAGTTCTTC,CASSGSRWANNEQFF
.,TRBJ1-1,TRBV30,.,TGTGCCTGGAGTGTAGATCCACAGCCTGAAGCTTTCTTT,CAWSVDPQPEAFF
.,TRBJ2-7,TRBV4-3,TRBD1,TGCGCCAGCAGCCGGACAGGTTCCTACGAGCAGTACTTC,CASSRTGSYEQYF
.,TRBJ1-2,TRBV23-1,TRBD1,TGCGCCAGCAATCCCCCAGGGGGCGATGGCTACACCTTC,CASNPPGGDGYTF
.,TRBJ1-1,TRBV14,TRBD1,TGTGCCAGCAGCCGACAGGGAAAGTACACTGAAGCTTTCTTT,CASSRQGKYTEAFF
once,TRBJ2-7,TRBV7-9,TRBD2,TGTGCCAGCAGCTTTCAGCTAGCGGGAAGCGTCGACGAGCAGTACTTC,CASSFQLAGSVDEQYF
once,TRBJ2-3,TRBV27,.,TGTGCCAGCAGTTTATCCCGGAGCACAGATACGCAGTATTTT,CASSLSRSTDTQYF
.,TRBJ2-3,TRBV28,TRBD1,TGTGCCAGCAGTTCGCCACAGGGGGCCGGAGATACGCAGTATTTT,CASSSPQGAGDTQYF
few,TRBJ2-7,TRBV9,.,TGTGCCAGCAGCCCCCCCGGGGGTGGTATGAGGGAGCAGTACTTC,CASSPPGGGMREQYF
.,TRBJ2-2,TRBV5-4,TRBD2,TGTGCCAGCAGCTTTGGACTAGCGGGAGGGACCGGGGAGCTGTTTTTT,CASSFGLAGGTGELFF
.,TRBJ1-1,TRBV11-3,.,TGTGCCAGCAGCTTAGGCGGGGCTAACACTGAAGCTTTCTTT,CASSLGGANTEAFF
.,TRBJ2-7,TRBV5-1,TRBD1,TGCGCCAGCAGCTTACAATTAACAGGGGGCCTCTCCTACGAGCAGTACTTC,CASSLQLTGGLSYEQYF
.,TRBJ2-7,TRBV5-1,.,TGCGCCAGCAGCTTGAGCCGTAGCTCCTACGAGCAGTACTTC,CASSLSRSSYEQYF
.,TRBJ2-2,TRBV7-2,TRBD2,TGTGCCAGCAGCTTGACTAGCGGGAGCACCGGGGAGCTGTTTTTT,CASSLTSGSTGELFF
.,TRBJ2-4,TRBV6-1,.,TGTGCCAGCAGCCTAACCGGGTCCCCGTGGATTCAGTACTTC,CASSLTGSPWIQYF
.,TRBJ1-2,TRBV28,.,TGTGCCAGCAGTTCCCGTGACTATGGCTACACCTTC,CASSSRDYGYTF
.,TRBJ1-4,TRBV6-5,TRBD1,TGTGCCAGCAGTCGGGACAGGGAAAAACTGTTTTTT,CASSRDREKLFF
.,TRBJ2-2,TRBV5-1,TRBD1,TGCGCCAGCAGCTTAGACAGGGCCGGGGAGCTGTTTTTT,CASSLDRAGELFF
.,TRBJ2-4,TRBV20-1,.,TGCAGTGCTAGTAAAAACATTCAGTACTTC,CSASKNIQYF
.,TRBJ1-1,TRBV5-1,TRBD1,TGCGCCAGCAGCTCGCGGACAGGGCAAGGCACTGAAGCTTTCTTT,CASSSRTGQGTEAFF
.,TRBJ1-1,TRBV30,.,TGTGCCTGGATCACTATACGGGAGGGGGGTGCCACTGAAGCTTTCTTT,CAWITIREGGATEAFF
.,TRBJ1-2,TRBV5-6,.,TGTGCCAGCAGCTCGGACAGATTCTATGGCTACACCTTC,CASSSDRFYGYTF
.,TRBJ1-2,TRBV30,.,TGTGCCTGGAGTGTACCCCGGCAGGGAGGGAGATTCTATGGCTACACCTTC,CAWSVPRQGGRFYGYTF
.,TRBJ1-3,TRBV19,.,TGTGCCAGTAGTCCTGAACCTGGAAACACCATATATTTT,CASSPEPGNTIYF
few,TRBJ1-1,TRBV19,TRBD1,TGTGCCAGTAGTGAGGTGTCAGGGGGCGGCACTGAAGCTTTCTTT,CASSEVSGGGTEAFF
once,TRBJ2-1,TRBV18,TRBD2,TGTGCCAGCTCCGCGGGGGGCGAGCAGTTCTTC,CASSAGGEQFF
.,TRBJ2-7,TRBV19,TRBD1,TGTGCCACCACAGGGGGCGAATATTACGAGCAGTACTTC,CATTGGEYYEQYF
once,TRBJ2-1,TRBV19,TRBD2,TGTGCCAGTAGACAGGGCGGACTAGCGGACCCCTACAATGAGCAGTTCTTC,CASRQGGLADPYNEQFF
once,TRBJ1-6,TRBV19,.,TGTGCCAGTAGTTGGCAGGGTAATTCACCCCTCCACTTT,CASSWQGNSPLHF
few,TRBJ1-3,TRBV14,.,TGTGCCAGCAGCCGCCAGGGTTTCGGAAACACCATATATTTT,CASSRQGFGNTIYF
.,TRBJ1-6,TRBV4-1,TRBD1,TGCGCCAGCAGCCGACAGGGGTCGAATTCACCCCTCCACTTT,CASSRQGSNSPLHF
.,TRBJ2-7,TRBV4-1,TRBD2,TGCGCCAGCAGCCAAGTACTTGAGACTAGCGGGAGGTACGAGCAGTACTTC,CASSQVLETSGRYEQYF
.,TRBJ1-5,TRBV18,TRBD1,TGTGCCAGCTCACTGGGAGGGGGCGCGGAACAGCCCCAGCATTTT,CASSLGGGAEQPQHF
.,TRBJ1-2,TRBV18,.,TGTGCCAGCTCACCTTCTGGGCATTATGGCTACACCTTC,CASSPSGHYGYTF
.,TRBJ2-3,TRBV7-2,TRBD2,TGTGCCAGCAGCTTCCGGGCGGGACTAGAGGCAGATACGCAGTATTTT,CASSFRAGLEADTQYF
.,TRBJ2-1,TRBV4-3,TRBD2,TGCGCCAGCAGCCAAACGACCGGGACTAGCGGGAGTTTATCCTACAATGAGCAGTTCTTC,CASSQTTGTSGSLSYNEQFF
.,TRBJ2-2,TRBV18,.,TGTGCCAGCTCACCACTCCGGGAACGAGTGTCCGGGGAGCTGTTTTTT,CASSPLRERVSGELFF
.,TRBJ1-6,TRBV18,.,TGTGCCAGCTCACCACGTTCACTTGGGTTCTCGGGCTCACCCCTCCACTTT,CASSPRSLGFSGSPLHF
.,TRBJ2-3,TRBV18,TRBD1,TGTGCCAGCTCACCAAATCGGGACAGGGGCACAGATACGCAGTATTTT,CASSPNRDRGTDTQYF
.,TRBJ2-1,TRBV5-1,TRBD2,TGCGCCAGCAGCGTAACTACCGGACTAGCGGGCTACAATGAGCAGTTCTTC,CASSVTTGLAGYNEQFF
.,TRBJ1-2,TRBV29-1,.,TGCAGCGTCGGGGGTTCCTCTAACTATGGCTACACCTTC,CSVGGSSNYGYTF
.,TRBJ2-1,TRBV19,.,TGTGCCAGTATAGGGTTGGGACCTCCCTACAATGAGCAGTTCTTC,CASIGLGPPYNEQFF
few,TRBJ1-2,TRBV11-2,TRBD1,TGTGCCAGCAGCTTAGGGACAGGGAACTATGGCTACACCTTC,CASSLGTGNYGYTF
once,TRBJ1-1,TRBV6-1,.,TGTGCCAGCAGTGAGGGGGCAGACACTGAAGCTTTCTTT,CASSEGADTEAFF
.,TRBJ2-7,TRBV5-1,.,TGCGCCAGCAGCTTAGACATTCGGAAGCAGTACTTC,CASSLDIRKQYF